The 32 T cell receptor beta chains listed next were all sequenced from one sample in a study of preoperative IRX-2 immunotherapy in early breast cancer (dated by TCRdb to the late 2010s). In light of the paper, this sample's treatment or condition label describes: preoperative locoregional IRX-2 cytokine immunotherapy. The library was produced with the immunoSEQ multiplex PCR assay. Here the immuneACCESS table is served through TCRdb, limited to in-frame sequences with V and J called. Missing clones are a known gap in these copies; in checked studies unresolved V genes cover under half, and the rest lacks a known reason. The sample contains about 38,000 clones, roughly four fifths of them found a single time. Roughly 1.5% of the sample lies in the top ten. Source: lymph node tissue, taken after IRX-2 immunotherapy. All receptors come from a human donor with breast cancer.

The genes are TRBV7-4 and TRBJ1-1, with D possibly matching TRBD1 (5 bases). The CDR3 is 13 amino acids. Trimming took 3 bases from V and 4 from J, leaving 9 bases between them. Germline lookup yields CDR1 SGHVT and CDR2 SQSDAQ. The CDR3, as DNA: TGTGCCAGCAGCTTCATAAGGGGCACTGAAGCTTTCTTT. As protein: CASSFIRGTEAFF.

About this clone itself: Additional DNA sequences in this sample encode the identical CDR3. The V gene is TRBV18, the J gene TRBJ2-1; D is possibly TRBD1 or TRBD2 (5 bases each). This CDR3 region has 15 residues. V lost 0 bases, J lost 4 bases, and 10 bases lay in between. Looked up from germline, CDR1 is KGHSH and CDR2 is LQKENI. As DNA, the CDR3 is TGTGCCAGCTCACCACCCGGGACGGCGTACAATGAGCAGTTCTTC. Its translation is CASSPPGTAYNEQFF. Full variable domain (rest looked up from reference TRBV18 and TRBJ2-1): NAGVMQNPRHLVRRRGQEARLRCSPMKGHSHVYWYRQLPEEGLKFMVYLQKENIIDESGMPKERFSAEFPKEGPSILRIQQVVRGDSAAYFCASSPPGTAYNEQFFGPGTRLTVL.

This chain connects TRBV6-8 to TRBJ1-1, with D hard to call. V dropped 2 bases and J dropped 3 bases, with 10 bases sitting between them. Germline V gives CDR1 MNHGY, CDR2 SAAAGT. The CDR3 spans 14 residues. CDR3 DNA sequence: TGTGCCAGCAGTTACCGGACGGTCTACACTGAAGCTTTCTTT. Amino acid sequence: CASSYRTVYTEAFF.

A remark on this clone: At one end the junction does not follow the germline gene, possibly because of a read error. As DNA, the CDR3 is TGCGTCAGCAGCTTGTCAACAGGGGGAACTGAAGGCTACACCTTC. Translating gives CVSSLSTGGTEGYTF. The genes are TRBV5-1 and TRBJ1-2; TRBD1 matches 8 bases. The CDR3 has 15 residues. Germline CDR1 is SGHRS and CDR2 is YFSETQ.

The J gene is TRBJ1-3, the V gene TRBV19; D is uncertain. Per germline, CDR1 LNHDA and CDR2 SQIVND (reference sequence). The CDR3 has 13 amino acids. Trimming took off 8 bases at V and 0 bases at J, with 8 bases between the two ends. The CDR3, as DNA: TGTGCCAGTGGCGGCACCTCTGGAAACACCATATATTTT. This gives the protein CASGGTSGNTIYF. Supplemented by reference TRBV19 and TRBJ1-3, the full variable domain reads DGGITQSPKYLFRKEGQNVTLSCEQNLNHDAMYWYRQDPGQGLRLIYYSQIVNDFQKGDIAEGYSVSREKKESFPLTVTSAQKNPTAFYLCASGGTSGNTIYFGEGSWLTVV.

The chain joins TRBV6-8 to TRBJ1-2; TRBD1 matches at 7 bases. The J segment lost 7 bases and the V segment lost 4 bases, leaving 9 bases of the junction unmatched. The CDR3 totals 14 residues. The germline gives CDR1 MNHGY, CDR2 SAAAGT. The CDR3 protein is CASSSLDRVRGYTF. CDR3 nucleotide sequence: TGTGCCAGCAGTTCTCTAGACAGGGTTCGTGGCTACACCTTC.

This sequence joins TRBV6-8 and TRBJ1-1; D is unresolved. The germline V gene has CDR1 MNHGY and CDR2 SAAAGT. V lost 5 bases and J lost 6, with 13 bases in between. The CDR3 runs to 13 residues. Here the CDR3 reads CASSADFNAEAFF. Here the CDR3 DNA reads TGTGCCAGCAGTGCAGATTTCAACGCTGAAGCTTTCTTT.

The rearrangement links TRBV30 to TRBJ1-1, with D hard to call. Germline lookup yields CDR1 GTSNPN and CDR2 SVGIG (reference sequence). This CDR3 comprises 14 residues. V was cut by 0 bases and J by 5 bases, with 13 bases left in between. In nucleotides, the CDR3 is TGTGCCTGGAGTGTAACTTTATCGGGTACTGAAGCTTTCTTT. Translating it yields CAWSVTLSGTEAFF. Supplemented by reference TRBV30 and TRBJ1-1, the full variable domain reads SQTIHQWPATLVQPVGSPLSLECTVEGTSNPNLYWYRQAAGRGLQLLFYSVGIGQISSEVPQNLSASRPQDRQFILSSKKLLLSDSGFYLCAWSVTLSGTEAFFGQGTRLTVV.

V usage is TRBV19 and J usage is TRBJ1-5; the D is unclear. The germline V and J ends were trimmed by 1 base and 3 bases, with 10 bases remaining between them. This CDR3 region has 15 residues. The germline CDR1 and CDR2 sequences are LNHDA and SQIVND (reference sequence). CDR3 coding DNA: TGTGCCAGTAGTATAGGCTCAAGGGTCAATCAGCCCCAGCATTTT. Translated, it gives CASSIGSRVNQPQHF. The full variable domain, with the rest looked up from reference TRBV19 and TRBJ1-5, is DGGITQSPKYLFRKEGQNVTLSCEQNLNHDAMYWYRQDPGQGLRLIYYSQIVNDFQKGDIAEGYSVSREKKESFPLTVTSAQKNPTAFYLCASSIGSRVNQPQHFGDGTRLSIL.

The V and J genes are TRBV28 and TRBJ2-6; D not resolved. The CDR3 loop spans 14 amino acids. V gave up 1 base and J gave up 4 bases, with 5 bases separating them. The germline V gene has CDR1 MDHEN and CDR2 SYDVKM. The CDR3 is CASSLSPGANVLTF. In DNA, the CDR3 is TGTGCCAGCAGTTTATCTCCCGGGGCCAACGTCCTGACTTTC.

As for this clone: Some base is ambiguous or went unread, and X replaces its residue. The chain employs TRBV11-3 and TRBJ1-2; 9 nucleotides agree with TRBD1. CDR3 length: 19 residues. Germline V gene sequence: CDR1 SGHNT, CDR2 YENEEA. V lost 4 bases and J lost 1; bases outside the gene matches: 16. CDR3 sequence (DNA): TGTGCCAGCAGCTATYACCGGGGGACAGGGACCCCTTTTAACTATGGCTACACCTTC. Its translation is CASSYXRGTGTPFNYGYTF.

This chain joins TRBV11-3 and TRBJ1-2; 7 bases map to TRBD1. Germline values: CDR1 SGHNT, CDR2 YENEEA. The ends lost 5 bases at V and 3 bases at J; junction bases unmatched: 12. The CDR3 contains 16 residues. The CDR3: CASSRLWQGGDYGYTF. The CDR3 coding sequence is TGTGCCAGCAGCCGCCTCTGGCAGGGGGGAGACTATGGCTACACCTTC.

V usage is TRBV28 and J usage is TRBJ2-1, with TRBD1 matching 7 bases. CDR1 and CDR2 (germline): MDHEN, SYDVKM. CDR3 length: 13 residues. The junction had 8 bases not matched to a gene; V was cut back by 6 bases and J by 9 bases. For the CDR3, the DNA is TGTGCCAGCAGCCCCCCGACAGGGCGTGAGCAGTTCTTC. Translation gives CASSPPTGREQFF.

This sequence joins TRBV1 and TRBJ1-2. TRBV1 is assigned pseudogene status. CDR3 length equals 14 residues. The CDR3 DNA reads as TGCGCCAGCAGCCAGGGAGAAAGCCTCTATGGCTACACCTTC. Translating it yields CASSQGESLYGYTF.

The chain has TRBV28 and TRBJ2-7, with D possibly matching TRBD2 (7 bases). Germline V gene lookup returns CDR1 MDHEN and CDR2 SYDVKM. This CDR3 spans 14 amino acids. V lost 8 bases to trimming and J lost 4 bases, with 18 bases between them. The CDR3 coding sequence is TGTGCCAGCGAGGGCAGGGGAGGGAAATACGAGCAGTACTTC. Its translation is CASEGRGGKYEQYF.

The chain combines TRBV5-1 with TRBJ2-2, with D perhaps matching TRBD1 (5 bases). Trimming pared 5 bases from V and 0 bases from J, leaving 14 bases between. Per germline, CDR1 SGHRS and CDR2 YFSETQ. This CDR3 region has 16 residues. CDR3 amino acids: CASRKTGYANTGELFF. The CDR3 DNA is TGCGCCAGCAGAAAAACAGGTTACGCGAACACCGGGGAGCTGTTTTTT.

The gene calls are TRBV29-1 and TRBJ1-1, with D perhaps matching TRBD1 (6 bases). V lost 5 bases, J lost 5 bases, and 18 bases lay in between. This CDR3 region has 14 residues. The germline V gene encodes CDR1 SQVTM and CDR2 ANQGSEA. CDR3 amino acids: CSVQVGGRGTEAFF. CDR3 DNA: TGCAGCGTTCAGGTGGGGGGGCGAGGGACTGAAGCTTTCTTT.

V and J are TRBV5-1 and TRBJ2-3; TRBD1 is a possible D gene (5 bases). Trimming shortened V by 7 bases and J by 0 bases, and 12 bases separated the two germline ends. The germline V gene encodes CDR1 SGHRS and CDR2 YFSETQ. The CDR3 is 14 amino acids. The CDR3 region is CASRQGLSTDTQYF. DNA for the CDR3: TGCGCCAGCCGCCAGGGCCTGAGCACAGATACGCAGTATTTT.

The V call is TRBV10-2, the J call TRBJ2-3, with D perhaps given as TRBD1 or TRBD2 (6 bases each). V lost 4 bases and J lost 0, with 11 bases in between. CDR1 is WSHSY, CDR2 SAAADI, per germline. This CDR3 spans 15 amino acids. The CDR3 DNA follows: TGCGCCAGCAGTGCGGGGGCCCCTAGCACAGATACGCAGTATTTT. It encodes CASSAGAPSTDTQYF.

The table lists this clone with a few counts. The chain employs TRBV29-1 and TRBJ2-1; 7 nucleotides align to TRBD1. J gave up 8 bases and V 7 bases, and 11 bases lay outside the gene matches. The CDR3 runs 13 residues. CDR1 SQVTM and CDR2 ANQGSEA come from the germline V gene. Written as DNA, the CDR3 is TGCAGCGCAATTACAGGGGAACGGGATGAGCAGTTCTTC. Its protein is CSAITGERDEQFF.

CDR3 protein: CASRGSLGTGELFF. The DNA of the CDR3 is TGCGCCAGCAGGGGCAGTTTGGGCACCGGGGAGCTGTTTTTT. The V gene is TRBV10-1, the J gene TRBJ2-2; D call uncertain. The V gene lost 6 bases and the J gene lost 4 bases, with 12 bases spanning the gap. Looked up from germline, CDR1 is WNHNN and CDR2 is SYGVQD (reference sequence). The CDR3 has 14 amino acids.

In nucleotides, the CDR3 is TGTGCCAGCAGTTCACAGGGGGCGAACTATGGCTACACCTTC. Translating gives CASSSQGANYGYTF. The V and J genes are TRBV28 and TRBJ1-2; 9 nucleotides align to TRBD1. The CDR3 spans 14 residues. CDR1 MDHEN and CDR2 SYDVKM come from the germline V gene. Trimming removed 4 bases from V and 2 bases from J; junction bases left unmatched: 2.

The chain is built from TRBV14 and TRBJ2-7, with 9 bases lining up with TRBD1. The CDR3 has 15 amino acids. Trimming cost V 4 bases and J 1 base; bases outside gene matches: 5. Germline CDR1 is SGHDN and CDR2 is FVKESK. The CDR3 DNA reads as TGTGCCAGCAGCCCCGGACAGGGGAGGTCCTACGAGCAGTACTTC. Protein: CASSPGQGRSYEQYF.

The rearrangement joins TRBV11-3 to TRBJ2-1; TRBD2 agrees at 10 bases. The V and J ends lost 4 bases and 10 bases, in that order; junction bases with no gene match: 13. Looked up from germline, CDR1 is SGHNT and CDR2 is YENEEA. The CDR3 has 16 residues. The CDR3 reads CASSYFSSGGLKEQFF. The CDR3 nucleotides are TGTGCCAGCAGCTACTTCTCTAGCGGGGGTCTTAAGGAGCAGTTCTTC.

This chain joins TRBV6-8 and TRBJ2-7; D possibly uses TRBD1 or TRBD2 (5 bases each). Germline CDR1 is MNHGY and CDR2 is SAAAGT. This CDR3 spans 14 amino acids. Trimming left V 2 bases short and J 6 bases short, with 14 bases between. The CDR3 reads CASSYRMGVVEQYF. The CDR3 nucleotides read TGTGCCAGCAGTTACCGGATGGGGGTCGTCGAGCAGTACTTC.

This chain uses TRBV6-8 with TRBJ2-1; 8 bases are a match to TRBD1. Trimming took 4 bases from V and 1 from J; bases not matched to a gene: 3. Looked up from germline, CDR1 is MNHGY and CDR2 is SAAAGT. The length of the CDR3 is 15 residues. CDR3 amino acids: CASSSGGASYNEQFF. The CDR3 DNA sequence: TGTGCCAGCAGTTCAGGGGGCGCGTCCTACAATGAGCAGTTCTTC.

The table lists this clone with a count of one. The chain uses TRBV28 and TRBJ2-7, with D possibly being TRBD2 (6 bases). V shed 4 bases and J shed 0 bases, with 10 bases lying between them. This CDR3 has 14 amino acids. Germline V CDR1 and CDR2: MDHEN, SYDVKM. CDR3 nucleotides: TGTGCCAGCAGTTCGGAGGGGAGCTCCTACGAGCAGTACTTC. This codes for CASSSEGSSYEQYF.

The chain joins TRBV6-8 to TRBJ1-2; TRBD1 matches 11 bases. CDR3 size: 15 residues. CDR1 and CDR2 (germline): MNHGY, SAAAGT. V lost 6 bases, J lost 4 bases, and 7 bases stayed unmatched. In DNA form, the CDR3 reads TGTGCCAGCAGGACCCCCGGGACAGGGGGCTATGGCTACACCTTC. Translated, it gives CASRTPGTGGYGYTF.

In its sample, this clone was seen once. This rearrangement joins TRBV14 to TRBJ2-2; no clear D. With 1 base removed from V and 0 bases from J, the gap between germline ends came to 18 bases. This CDR3 has 19 residues. Germline V gene lookup returns CDR1 SGHDN and CDR2 FVKESK. The CDR3: CASSQGSAANRTNTGELFF. CDR3 sequence (DNA): TGTGCCAGCAGCCAAGGGTCGGCAGCCAACCGAACGAACACCGGGGAGCTGTTTTTT.

This rearrangement joins TRBV19 to TRBJ2-5; either TRBD1 or TRBD2 may fit D (6 bases each). The CDR3 totals 15 residues. Deletions cut 3 bases from V and 5 bases from J, with 16 bases between. The germline gives CDR1 LNHDA, CDR2 SQIVND (reference sequence). CDR3 coding DNA: TGTGCCAGTAGTATGGTGTCGGGGGCTCACGAGACCCAGTACTTC. Translating gives CASSMVSGAHETQYF.

This chain links TRBV28 with TRBJ2-3, with 10 positions matching TRBD2. The V gene end was trimmed by 6 bases and the J gene end by 0 bases; junction bases not matched to a gene: 18. The CDR3 has 20 amino acids. Germline V gene data show CDR1 as MDHEN and CDR2 as SYDVKM. CDR3 sequence reads: CASSSLLGGWTSGSTDTQYF. In DNA form, the CDR3 reads TGTGCCAGCAGCTCCCTACTAGGTGGATGGACTAGCGGAAGCACAGATACGCAGTATTTT.

This rearrangement joins TRBV19 to TRBJ1-2; 10 nucleotides align to TRBD1. V shed 3 bases and J 4 bases; nucleotides not matched to a gene: 8. This CDR3 comprises 16 residues. Germline CDR1 is LNHDA and CDR2 is SQIVND (reference sequence). For the CDR3, the DNA is TGTGCCAGTAGTATGACAGGGGGCTTAAGCCTCTATGGCTACACCTTC. Its protein product is CASSMTGGLSLYGYTF. Full variable domain (remainder filled in from reference TRBV19 and TRBJ1-2): DGGITQSPKYLFRKEGQNVTLSCEQNLNHDAMYWYRQDPGQGLRLIYYSQIVNDFQKGDIAEGYSVSREKKESFPLTVTSAQKNPTAFYLCASSMTGGLSLYGYTFGSGTRLTVV.